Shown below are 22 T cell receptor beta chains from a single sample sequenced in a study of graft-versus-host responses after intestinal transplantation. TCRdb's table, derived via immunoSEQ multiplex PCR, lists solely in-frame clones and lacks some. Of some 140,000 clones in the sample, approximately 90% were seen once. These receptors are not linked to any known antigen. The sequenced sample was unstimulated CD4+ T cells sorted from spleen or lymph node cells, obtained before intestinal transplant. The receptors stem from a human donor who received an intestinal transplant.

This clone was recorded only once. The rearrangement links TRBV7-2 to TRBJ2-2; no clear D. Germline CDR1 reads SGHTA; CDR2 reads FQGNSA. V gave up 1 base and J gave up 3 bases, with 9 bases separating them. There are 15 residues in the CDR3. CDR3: CASSLGLVYTGELFF. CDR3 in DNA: TGTGCCAGCAGCTTAGGGTTGGTGTACACCGGGGAGCTGTTTTTT.

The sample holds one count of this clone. CDR3 residues: CASSTRADTEAFF. CDR3 bases: TGTGCCAGCAGTACAAGGGCGGATACTGAAGCTTTCTTT. The chain uses TRBV6-1 and TRBJ1-1; D unclear. V lost 5 bases and J lost 5, with 12 bases in between. Germline loops: CDR1 MNHNS, CDR2 SASEGT. This CDR3 is 13 amino acids long.

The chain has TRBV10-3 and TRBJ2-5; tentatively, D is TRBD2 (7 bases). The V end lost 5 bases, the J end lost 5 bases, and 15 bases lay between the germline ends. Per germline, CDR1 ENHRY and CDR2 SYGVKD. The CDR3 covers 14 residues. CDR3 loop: CAISKGGALETQYF. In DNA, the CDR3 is TGTGCCATCAGTAAGGGGGGGGCCCTGGAGACCCAGTACTTC.

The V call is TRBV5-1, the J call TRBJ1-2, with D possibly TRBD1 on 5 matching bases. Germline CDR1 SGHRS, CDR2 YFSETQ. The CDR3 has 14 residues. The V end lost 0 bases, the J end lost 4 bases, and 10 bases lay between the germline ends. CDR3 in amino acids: CASSLVGGGYGYTF. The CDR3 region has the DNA TGCGCCAGCAGCTTGGTCGGGGGTGGCTATGGCTACACCTTC.

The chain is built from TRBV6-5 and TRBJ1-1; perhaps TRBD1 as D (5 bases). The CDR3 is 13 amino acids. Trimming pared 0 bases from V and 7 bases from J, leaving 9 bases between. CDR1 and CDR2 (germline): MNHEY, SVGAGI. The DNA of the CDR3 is TGTGCCAGCAGTTACTCGACAGACGATGAAGCTTTCTTT. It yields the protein CASSYSTDDEAFF.

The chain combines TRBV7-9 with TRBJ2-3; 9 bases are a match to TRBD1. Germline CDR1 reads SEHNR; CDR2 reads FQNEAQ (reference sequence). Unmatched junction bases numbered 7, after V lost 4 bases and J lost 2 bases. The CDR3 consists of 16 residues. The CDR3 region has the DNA TGTGCCAGCAGCTCCTTGGACAGGGGATACACAGATACGCAGTATTTT. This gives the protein CASSSLDRGYTDTQYF.

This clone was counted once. The CDR3 sequence is CASSLGGVNYGYTF. The CDR3 DNA reads TGCGCCAGCAGCTTGGGGGGTGTTAACTATGGCTACACCTTC. The chain carries TRBV5-1 and TRBJ1-2; D uncertain. The V gene's germline CDR1 is SGHRS and CDR2 YFSETQ. The CDR3 is 14 residues long. Between the trimmed V and J ends, which lost 0 bases and 1 base, there was a span of 7 bases.

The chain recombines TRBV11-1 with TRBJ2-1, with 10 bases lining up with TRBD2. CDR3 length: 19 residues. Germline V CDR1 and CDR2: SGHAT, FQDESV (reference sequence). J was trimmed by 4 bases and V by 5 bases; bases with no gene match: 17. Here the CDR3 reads CASSPRASGGRLLYNEQFF. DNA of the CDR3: TGTGCCAGCAGCCCCCGGGCTAGCGGGGGCCGCCTCCTTTACAATGAGCAGTTCTTC.

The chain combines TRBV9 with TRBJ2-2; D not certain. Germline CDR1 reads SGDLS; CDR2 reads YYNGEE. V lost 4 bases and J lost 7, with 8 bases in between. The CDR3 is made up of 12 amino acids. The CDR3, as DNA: TGTGCCAGCAGCCGTAGGTACGGGGAGCTGTTTTTT. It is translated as CASSRRYGELFF.

DNA of the CDR3: TGCGCCAGCAGCCAAGCCCCCTATTTAGAGGGGGCCCACCACGAGCAGTACTTC. Its protein product is CASSQAPYLEGAHHEQYF. The chain uses TRBV4-1 and TRBJ2-7; 7 nucleotides line up with TRBD1. Per the germline V gene, CDR1 is MGHRA and CDR2 is YSYEKL. Germline trimming cut 1 base from V and 5 bases from J; bases unmatched to any gene: 17. This CDR3 is 18 amino acids long.

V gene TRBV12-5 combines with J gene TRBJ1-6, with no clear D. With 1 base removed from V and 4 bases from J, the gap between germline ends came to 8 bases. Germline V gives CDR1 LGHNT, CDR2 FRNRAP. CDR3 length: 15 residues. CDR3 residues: CASGLERNYNSPLHF. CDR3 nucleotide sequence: TGTGCTAGTGGTTTGGAGAGGAATTATAATTCACCCCTCCACTTT.

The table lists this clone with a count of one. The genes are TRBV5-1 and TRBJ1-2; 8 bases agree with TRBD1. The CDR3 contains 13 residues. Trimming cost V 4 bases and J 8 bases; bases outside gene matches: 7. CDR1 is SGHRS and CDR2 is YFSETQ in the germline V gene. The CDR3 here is CASSMTGVEGYTF. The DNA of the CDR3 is TGCGCCAGCAGCATGACAGGGGTTGAAGGCTACACCTTC.

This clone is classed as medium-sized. In nucleotides, the CDR3 is TGTGCCAGTAGTGTCCTGGGGAGTTCTGGAAACACCATATATTTT. It yields the protein CASSVLGSSGNTIYF. J is TRBJ1-3 and V is TRBV19; no reliable D call. The CDR3 is 15 residues long. Germline V CDR1 and CDR2: LNHDA, SQIVND (reference sequence). V was clipped by 5 bases and J by 1 base, with 12 bases between them.

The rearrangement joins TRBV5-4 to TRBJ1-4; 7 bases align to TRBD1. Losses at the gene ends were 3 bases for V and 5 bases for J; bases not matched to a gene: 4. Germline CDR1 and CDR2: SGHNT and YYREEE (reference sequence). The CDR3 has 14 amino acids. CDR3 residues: CASSSRGGNEKLFF. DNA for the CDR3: TGTGCCAGCAGCTCCAGGGGGGGAAATGAAAAACTGTTTTTT.

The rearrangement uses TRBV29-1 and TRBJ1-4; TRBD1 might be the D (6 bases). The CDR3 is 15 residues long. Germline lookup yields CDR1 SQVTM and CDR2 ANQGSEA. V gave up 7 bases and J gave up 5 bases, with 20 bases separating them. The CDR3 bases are TGCAGCGCAGAACAGGGTATTAGGGAAAATGAAAAACTGTTTTTT. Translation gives CSAEQGIRENEKLFF.

CDR3 protein: CASSPGGGAEAFF. The DNA for the CDR3 is TGTGCCAGCTCCCCCGGGGGTGGGGCTGAAGCTTTCTTT. V gene TRBV18 combines with J gene TRBJ1-1; D perhaps matches TRBD1 (5 bases). CDR1 is KGHSH and CDR2 is LQKENI in the germline V gene. The CDR3 has 13 residues. Trimming pared 6 bases from V and 6 bases from J, leaving 14 bases between.

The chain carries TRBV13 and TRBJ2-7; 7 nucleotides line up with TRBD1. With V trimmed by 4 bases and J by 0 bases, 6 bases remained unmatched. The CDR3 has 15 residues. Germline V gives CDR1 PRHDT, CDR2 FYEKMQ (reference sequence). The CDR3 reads CASSYRDRPSYEQYF. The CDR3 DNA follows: TGTGCCAGCAGCTACCGGGACAGACCCTCCTACGAGCAGTACTTC.

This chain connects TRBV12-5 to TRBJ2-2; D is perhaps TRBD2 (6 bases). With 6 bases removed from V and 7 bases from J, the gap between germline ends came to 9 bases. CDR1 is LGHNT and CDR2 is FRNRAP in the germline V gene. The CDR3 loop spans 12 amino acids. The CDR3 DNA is TGTGCTAGTGGGCTAGCGCACGGGGAGCTGTTTTTT. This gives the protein CASGLAHGELFF.

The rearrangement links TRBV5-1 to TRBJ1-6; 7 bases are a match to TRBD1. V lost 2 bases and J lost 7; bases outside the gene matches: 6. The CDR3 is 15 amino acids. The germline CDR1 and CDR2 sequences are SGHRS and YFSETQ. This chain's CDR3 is CASSLQGIGNSPLHF. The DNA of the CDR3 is TGCGCCAGCAGCTTACAGGGGATCGGGAATTCACCCCTCCACTTT.

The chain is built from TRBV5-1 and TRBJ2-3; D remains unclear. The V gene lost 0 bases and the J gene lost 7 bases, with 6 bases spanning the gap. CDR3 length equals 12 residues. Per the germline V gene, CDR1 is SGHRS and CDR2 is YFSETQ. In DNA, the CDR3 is TGCGCCAGCAGCTTGGAAGAGTATACGCAGTATTTT. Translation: CASSLEEYTQYF.

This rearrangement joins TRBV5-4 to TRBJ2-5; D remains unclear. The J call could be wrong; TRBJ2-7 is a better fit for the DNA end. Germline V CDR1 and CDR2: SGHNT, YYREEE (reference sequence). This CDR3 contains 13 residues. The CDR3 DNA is TGTGCCAGCAGCATCTCGCCCCAGGCCGAGCAGTACTTC. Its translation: CASSISPQAEQYF.

CDR3: CASSYQGDGYTF. Written as DNA, the CDR3 is TGCGCCAGCAGCTACCAGGGTGATGGCTACACCTTC. The genes are TRBV5-1 and TRBJ1-2; D may be TRBD1 (5 bases). The CDR3 length is 12 residues. Looked up from germline, CDR1 is SGHRS and CDR2 is YFSETQ. Trimming took 3 bases from V and 6 from J, leaving 9 bases between them.